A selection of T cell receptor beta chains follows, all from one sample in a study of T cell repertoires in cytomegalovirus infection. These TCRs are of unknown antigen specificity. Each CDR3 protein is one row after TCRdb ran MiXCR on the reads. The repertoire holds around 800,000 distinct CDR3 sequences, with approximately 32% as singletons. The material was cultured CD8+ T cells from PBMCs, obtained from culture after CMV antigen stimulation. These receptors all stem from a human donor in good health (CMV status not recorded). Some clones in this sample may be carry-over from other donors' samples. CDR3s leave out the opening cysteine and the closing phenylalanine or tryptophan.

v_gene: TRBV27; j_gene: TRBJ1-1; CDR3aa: ASRTGAGNTEAF
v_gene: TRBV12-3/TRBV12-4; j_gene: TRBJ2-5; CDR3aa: ASSTTRTGQETQY
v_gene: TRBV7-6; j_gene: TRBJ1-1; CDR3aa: ASSEDEGENTEAF
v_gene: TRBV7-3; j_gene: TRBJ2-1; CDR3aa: ASSPRLAGGPHNEQF
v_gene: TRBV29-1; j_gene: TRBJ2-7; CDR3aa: SVVPYGYEQY
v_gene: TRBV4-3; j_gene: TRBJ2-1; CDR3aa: ASSQLPSDRGYNEQF
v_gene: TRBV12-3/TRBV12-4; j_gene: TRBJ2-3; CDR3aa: ASRERGGTDTQY
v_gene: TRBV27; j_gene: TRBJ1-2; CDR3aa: ASSDDWRRGYT
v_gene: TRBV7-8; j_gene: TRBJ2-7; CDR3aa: ASSLTGATTYEQY
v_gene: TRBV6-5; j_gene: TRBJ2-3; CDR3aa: ASKGLAGAEDTQY
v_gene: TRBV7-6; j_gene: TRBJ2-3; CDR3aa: ASSLSFGGTDTQY
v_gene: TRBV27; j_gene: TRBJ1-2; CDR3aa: ASSLARANYGYT
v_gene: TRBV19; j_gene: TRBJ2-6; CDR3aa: ASSIEQSSGANVLT
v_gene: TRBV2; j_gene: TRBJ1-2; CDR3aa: ASSGDDNYGYT
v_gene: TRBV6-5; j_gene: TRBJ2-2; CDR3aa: ASSFYSGGAGGELF
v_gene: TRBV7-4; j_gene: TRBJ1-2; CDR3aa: ASSFPGDFYGYT
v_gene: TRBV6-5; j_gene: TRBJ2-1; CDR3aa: ASSSPQLSSYNEQF
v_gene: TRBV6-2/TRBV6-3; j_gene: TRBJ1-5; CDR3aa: ASSYPPSSPQH
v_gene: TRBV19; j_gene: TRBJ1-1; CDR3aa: ASSIPIGGIGEAF
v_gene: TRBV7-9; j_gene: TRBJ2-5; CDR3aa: ASSPDRGVPETQY
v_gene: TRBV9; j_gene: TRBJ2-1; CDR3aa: ASSGQERGEYNEQF
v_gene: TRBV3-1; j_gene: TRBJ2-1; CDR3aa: ASSRPFKASGGSMEQF
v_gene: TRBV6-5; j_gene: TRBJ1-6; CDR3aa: AVSSGQGAYNSPLH
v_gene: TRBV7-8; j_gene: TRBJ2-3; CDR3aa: ASSRDDPWAGGDTQY
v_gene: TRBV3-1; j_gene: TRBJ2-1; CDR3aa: ASSQSTGSSYNEQF
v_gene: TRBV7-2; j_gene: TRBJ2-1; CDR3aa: ASSSKSRLADYNEQF
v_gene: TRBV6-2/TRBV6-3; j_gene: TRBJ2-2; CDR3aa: ASSYAVTPTGELF
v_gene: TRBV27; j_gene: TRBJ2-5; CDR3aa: ASSIRNRGGETQY
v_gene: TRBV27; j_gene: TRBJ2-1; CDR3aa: ASSWGAPYNEQF
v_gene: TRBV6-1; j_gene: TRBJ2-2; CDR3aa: ASMNEDGELF
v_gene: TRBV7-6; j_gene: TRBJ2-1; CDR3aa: ASSLEGLAGDNEQF
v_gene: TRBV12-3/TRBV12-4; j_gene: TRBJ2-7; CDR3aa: ASRLRTGEQY
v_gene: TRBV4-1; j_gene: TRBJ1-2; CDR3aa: ASSHVPTGLDNYGYT
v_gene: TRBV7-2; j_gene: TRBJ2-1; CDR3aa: ASSLQTYNEQF
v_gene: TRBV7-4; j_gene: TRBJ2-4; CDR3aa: ASTEPLTARNIQY
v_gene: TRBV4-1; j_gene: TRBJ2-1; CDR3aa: ASSSVRRGNEQF
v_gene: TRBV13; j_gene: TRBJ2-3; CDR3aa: ATRGVSADTQY
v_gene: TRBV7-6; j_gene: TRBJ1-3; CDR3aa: ASSLGYRFRSRNTIY
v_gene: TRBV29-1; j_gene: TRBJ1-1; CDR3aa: SVVNTEAF
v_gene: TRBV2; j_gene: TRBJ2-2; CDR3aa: ASCGTYNQNTGELF
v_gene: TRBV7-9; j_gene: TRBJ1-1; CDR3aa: ASSLDPFIEAF
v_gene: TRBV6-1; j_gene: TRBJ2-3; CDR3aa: ASSEGAASTDTQY
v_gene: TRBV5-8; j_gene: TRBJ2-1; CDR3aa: ASSLSLAGEIEQF
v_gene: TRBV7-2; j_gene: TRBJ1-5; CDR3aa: ASSLEGPGGNQPQH
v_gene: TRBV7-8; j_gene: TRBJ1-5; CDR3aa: ASQAGGNQPQH
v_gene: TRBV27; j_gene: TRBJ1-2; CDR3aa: ASSFFGRGVYGYT
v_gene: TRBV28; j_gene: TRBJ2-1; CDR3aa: ASSLGGPSEQF
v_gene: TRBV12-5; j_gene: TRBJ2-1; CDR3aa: ASAVWIDEQF
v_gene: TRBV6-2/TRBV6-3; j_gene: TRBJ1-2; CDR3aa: ASSTPWDIRYGYT
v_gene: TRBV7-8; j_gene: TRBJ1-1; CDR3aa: ASSFGRGATEAF
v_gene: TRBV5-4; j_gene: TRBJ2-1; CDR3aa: VSSASSNEQF
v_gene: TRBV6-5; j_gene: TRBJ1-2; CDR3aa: ASSYSTDHYGYT
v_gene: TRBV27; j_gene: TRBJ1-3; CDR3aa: ASSLTPGGRGNTIY
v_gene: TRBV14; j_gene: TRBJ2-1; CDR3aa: ASSRGRGGFEYEF